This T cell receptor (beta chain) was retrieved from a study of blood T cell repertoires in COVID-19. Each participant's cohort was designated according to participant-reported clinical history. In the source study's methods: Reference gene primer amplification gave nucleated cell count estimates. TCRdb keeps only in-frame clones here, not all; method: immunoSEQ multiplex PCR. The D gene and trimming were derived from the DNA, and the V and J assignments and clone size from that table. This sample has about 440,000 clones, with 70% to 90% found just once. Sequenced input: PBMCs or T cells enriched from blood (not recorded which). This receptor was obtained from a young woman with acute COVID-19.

The CDR3 nucleotides read TGTGCCAGCAGTAGAAACGGACAGTCTGGTGGTAATCAGCCCCAGCATTTT. This gives the protein CASSRNGQSGGNQPQHF. The chain recombines TRBV28 with TRBJ1-5; tentative D call: TRBD1 (6 bases). This CDR3 has 17 amino acids. Trimming took 5 bases from V and 4 from J, leaving 21 bases between them. Looked up from germline, CDR1 is MDHEN and CDR2 is SYDVKM.